The present T cell receptor beta chain was sequenced within a study of T cells after yellow fever vaccination. CDR3 length equals 16 residues. Germline assignment: CDR1 MNHNS and CDR2 SASEGT. V lost 9 bases to trimming and J lost 0 bases, with 18 bases between them. TCRdb called the 5' RACE reads again in MiXCR, with one record for every CDR3 protein. Seen here are a few hundred thousand distinct CDR3 sequences, roughly 4.3% observed once, and the top ten hold around 24%. This clonotype occurred a few times. This chain uses TRBV6-1 with TRBJ1-5; D is perhaps TRBD1 (5 bases). This TCR was sampled from a man aged 18 to 30 who received the YFV17D yellow fever vaccine. The input for sequencing was PBMCs, taken 5 days after the yellow fever booster vaccination. The CDR3 DNA reads TGTGCCAGTGGAGCTTTTCGGGGGTATAGCAATCAGCCCCAGCATTTT. Translating gives CASGAFRGYSNQPQHF.